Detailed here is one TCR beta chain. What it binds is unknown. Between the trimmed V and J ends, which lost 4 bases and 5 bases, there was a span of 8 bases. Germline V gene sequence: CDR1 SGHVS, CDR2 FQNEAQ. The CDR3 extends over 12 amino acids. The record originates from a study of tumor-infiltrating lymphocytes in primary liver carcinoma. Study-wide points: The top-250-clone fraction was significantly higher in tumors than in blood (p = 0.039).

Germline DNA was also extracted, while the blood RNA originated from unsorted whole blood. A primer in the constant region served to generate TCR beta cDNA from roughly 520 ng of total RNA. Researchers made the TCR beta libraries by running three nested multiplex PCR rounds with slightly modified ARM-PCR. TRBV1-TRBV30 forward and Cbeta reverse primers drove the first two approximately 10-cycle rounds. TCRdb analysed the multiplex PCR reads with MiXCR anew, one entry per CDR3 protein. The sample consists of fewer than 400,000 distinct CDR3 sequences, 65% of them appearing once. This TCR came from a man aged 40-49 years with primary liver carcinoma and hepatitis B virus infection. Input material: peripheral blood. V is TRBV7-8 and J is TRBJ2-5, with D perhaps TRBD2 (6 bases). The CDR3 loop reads CASSWDSETQYF. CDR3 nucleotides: TGTGCCAGCAGCTGGGACTCGGAGACCCAGTACTTC.